This T cell receptor (beta chain) came from a study of CD8 T cells in Susac syndrome. Study results and caveats: Regarding the TCR sequencing and HLA analysis, the study admitted that a relatively small number of individuals were involved.

TCR beta sequences were obtained from blood CD8+ and CD4+ T cells. The V end was cut by 4 bases, the J end by 2 bases, with 11 bases between. This CDR3 is 14 amino acids long. Germline values: CDR1 LGHDT, CDR2 YNNKEL (reference sequence). As to this clonotype: Its antigen remains unknown.

Reverse transcription used about 0.5 to 1 ug RNA and random hexamers. The authors amplified TCR beta CDR3 across 54 Vbeta and 13 Jbeta using immunoSEQ multiplex PCR. MiXCR, run by TCRdb on the immunoSEQ multiplex PCR reads, gives a single entry per CDR3 protein. The repertoire holds over 95,000 distinct CDR3 sequences, with over 90% as singletons. The sequencing sample was made of CD4+ T cells from PBMCs. The receptor comes from a human donor in good health. The chain employs TRBV3-1 and TRBJ1-1; the D gene is possibly TRBD1 (5 bases). Here the CDR3 reads CASSRGVFNTEAFF. CDR3 sequence (DNA): TGTGCCAGCAGCCGAGGGGTATTCAACACTGAAGCTTTCTTT.